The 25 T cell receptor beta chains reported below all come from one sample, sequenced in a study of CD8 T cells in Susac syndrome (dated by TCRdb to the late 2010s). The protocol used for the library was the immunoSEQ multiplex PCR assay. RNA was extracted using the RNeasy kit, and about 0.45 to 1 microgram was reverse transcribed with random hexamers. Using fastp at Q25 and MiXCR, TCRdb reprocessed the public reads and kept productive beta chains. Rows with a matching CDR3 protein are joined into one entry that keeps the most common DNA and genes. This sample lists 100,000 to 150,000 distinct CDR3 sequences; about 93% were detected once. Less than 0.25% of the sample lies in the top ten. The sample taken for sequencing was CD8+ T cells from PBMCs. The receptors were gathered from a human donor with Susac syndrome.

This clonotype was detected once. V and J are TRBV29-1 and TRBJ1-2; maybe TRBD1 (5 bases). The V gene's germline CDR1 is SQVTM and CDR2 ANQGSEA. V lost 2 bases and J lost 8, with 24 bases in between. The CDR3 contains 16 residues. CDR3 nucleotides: TGCAGCGTTGAATACTGGGACCTGAGCGGGCTTGGAGGCTACACCTTC. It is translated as CSVEYWDLSGLGGYTF.

The CDR3 here is CSVRWRAEAFF. The CDR3 region has the DNA TGCAGCGTTCGGTGGAGGGCTGAAGCTTTCTTT. The chain couples TRBV29-1 to TRBJ1-1; unclear D gene. The CDR3 extends over 11 amino acids. V was shortened by 5 bases and J by 6 bases, with 10 bases between the two germline ends. The germline gives CDR1 SQVTM, CDR2 ANQGSEA. The full variable domain, completed using reference TRBV29-1 and TRBJ1-1, is SAVISQKPSRDICQRGTSLTIQCQVDSQVTMMFWYRQQPGQSLTLIATANQGSEATYESGFVIDKFPISRPNLTFSTLTVSNMSPEDSSIYLCSVRWRAEAFFGQGTRLTVV.

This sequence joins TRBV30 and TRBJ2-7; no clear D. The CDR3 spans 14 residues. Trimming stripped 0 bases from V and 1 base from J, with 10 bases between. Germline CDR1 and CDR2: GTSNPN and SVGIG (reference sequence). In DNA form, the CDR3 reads TGTGCCTGGAGTGTAGATAACAGATCCTACGAGCAGTACTTC. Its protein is CAWSVDNRSYEQYF.

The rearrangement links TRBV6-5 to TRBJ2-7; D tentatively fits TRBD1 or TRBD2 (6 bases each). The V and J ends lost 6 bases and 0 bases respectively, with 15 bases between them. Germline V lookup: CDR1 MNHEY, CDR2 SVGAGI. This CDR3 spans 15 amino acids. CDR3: CASSKEEGHSYEQYF. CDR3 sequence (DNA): TGTGCCAGCAGCAAAGAGGAGGGACACTCCTACGAGCAGTACTTC.

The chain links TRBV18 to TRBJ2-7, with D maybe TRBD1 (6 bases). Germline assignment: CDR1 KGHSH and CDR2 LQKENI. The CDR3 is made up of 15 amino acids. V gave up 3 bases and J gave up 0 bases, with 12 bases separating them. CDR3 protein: CASSPDRTYSYEQYF. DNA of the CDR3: TGTGCCAGCTCACCTGACAGGACATACTCCTACGAGCAGTACTTC.

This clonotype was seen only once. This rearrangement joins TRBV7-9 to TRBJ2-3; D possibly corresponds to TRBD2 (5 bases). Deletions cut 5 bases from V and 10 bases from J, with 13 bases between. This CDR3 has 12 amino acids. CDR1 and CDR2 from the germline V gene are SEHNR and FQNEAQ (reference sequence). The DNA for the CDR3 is TGTGCCAGCAGCCAGCCCGGACTGGCGCAGTATTTT. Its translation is CASSQPGLAQYF.

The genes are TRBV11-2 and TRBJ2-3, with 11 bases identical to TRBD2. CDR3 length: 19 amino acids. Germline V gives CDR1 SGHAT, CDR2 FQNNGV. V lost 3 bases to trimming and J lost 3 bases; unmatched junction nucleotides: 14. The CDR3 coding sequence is TGTGCCAGCAGCTTCGTTAGCGGGGGGGCCTGGTCCTCGACAGATACGCAGTATTTT. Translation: CASSFVSGGAWSSTDTQYF.

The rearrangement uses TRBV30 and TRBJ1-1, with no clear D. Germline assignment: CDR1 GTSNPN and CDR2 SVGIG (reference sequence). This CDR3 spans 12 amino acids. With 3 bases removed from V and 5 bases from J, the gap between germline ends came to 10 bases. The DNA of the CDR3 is TGTGCCTGGAGCGGAGATACGACTGAAGCTTTCTTT. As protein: CAWSGDTTEAFF.

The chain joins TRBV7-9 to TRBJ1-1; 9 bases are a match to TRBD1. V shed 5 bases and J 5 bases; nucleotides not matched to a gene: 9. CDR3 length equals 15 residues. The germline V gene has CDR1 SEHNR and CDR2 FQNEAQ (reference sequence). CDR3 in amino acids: CASSPGTGRRTEAFF. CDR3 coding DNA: TGTGCCAGCAGCCCGGGGACAGGGCGGCGGACTGAAGCTTTCTTT.

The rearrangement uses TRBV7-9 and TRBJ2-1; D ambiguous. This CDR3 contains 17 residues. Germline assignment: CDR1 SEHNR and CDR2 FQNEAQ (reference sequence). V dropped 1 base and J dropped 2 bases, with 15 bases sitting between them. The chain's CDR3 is CASSLVNYDHPYNEQFF. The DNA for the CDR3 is TGTGCCAGCAGCTTAGTGAATTATGACCACCCCTACAATGAGCAGTTCTTC.

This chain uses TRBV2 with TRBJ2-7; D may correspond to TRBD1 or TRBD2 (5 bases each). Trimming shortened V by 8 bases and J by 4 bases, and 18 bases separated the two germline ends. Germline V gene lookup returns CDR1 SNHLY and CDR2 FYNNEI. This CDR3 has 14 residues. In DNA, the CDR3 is TGTGCCAGCTTTCCGGGGCCTGAGGCATACGAGCAGTACTTC. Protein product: CASFPGPEAYEQYF.

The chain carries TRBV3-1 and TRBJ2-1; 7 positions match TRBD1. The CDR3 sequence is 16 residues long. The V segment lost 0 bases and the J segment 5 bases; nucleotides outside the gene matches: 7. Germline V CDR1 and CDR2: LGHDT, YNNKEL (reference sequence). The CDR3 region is CASSQEVGGRNNEQFF. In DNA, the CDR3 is TGTGCCAGCAGCCAAGAGGTAGGGGGCCGCAACAATGAGCAGTTCTTC.

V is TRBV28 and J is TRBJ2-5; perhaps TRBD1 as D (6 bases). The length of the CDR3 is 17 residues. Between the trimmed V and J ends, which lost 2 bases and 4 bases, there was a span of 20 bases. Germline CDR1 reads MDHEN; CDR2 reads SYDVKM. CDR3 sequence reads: CASSLHPGADITETQYF. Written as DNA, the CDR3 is TGTGCCAGCAGTTTACATCCAGGGGCGGATATTACAGAGACCCAGTACTTC.

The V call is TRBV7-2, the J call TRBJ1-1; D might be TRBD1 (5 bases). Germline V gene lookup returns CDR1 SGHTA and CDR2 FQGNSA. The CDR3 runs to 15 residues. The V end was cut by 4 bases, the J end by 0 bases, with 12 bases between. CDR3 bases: TGTGCCAGCAGCTACAGGACACCTCTGAACACTGAAGCTTTCTTT. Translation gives CASSYRTPLNTEAFF.

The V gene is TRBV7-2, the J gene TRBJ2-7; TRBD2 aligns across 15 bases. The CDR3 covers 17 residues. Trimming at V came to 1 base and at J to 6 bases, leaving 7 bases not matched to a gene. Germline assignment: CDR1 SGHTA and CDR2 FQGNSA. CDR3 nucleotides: TGTGCCAGCAGCTTAGTCAGGACTAGCGGGAGGGGTGGCGAGCAGTACTTC. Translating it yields CASSLVRTSGRGGEQYF.

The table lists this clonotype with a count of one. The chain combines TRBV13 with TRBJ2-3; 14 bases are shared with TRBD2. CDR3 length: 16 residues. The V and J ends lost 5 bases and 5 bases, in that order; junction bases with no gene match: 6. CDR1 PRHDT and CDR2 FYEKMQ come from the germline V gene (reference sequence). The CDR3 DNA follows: TGTGCCAGCAGCAGGCGGACTAGCGGGGGGCGAGATACGCAGTATTTT. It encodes CASSRRTSGGRDTQYF. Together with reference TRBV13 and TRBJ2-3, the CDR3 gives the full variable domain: AAGVIQSPRHLIKEKRETATLKCYPIPRHDTVYWYQQGPGQDPQFLISFYEKMQSDKGSIPDRFSAQQFSDYHSELNMSSLELGDSALYFCASSRRTSGGRDTQYFGPGTRLTVL.

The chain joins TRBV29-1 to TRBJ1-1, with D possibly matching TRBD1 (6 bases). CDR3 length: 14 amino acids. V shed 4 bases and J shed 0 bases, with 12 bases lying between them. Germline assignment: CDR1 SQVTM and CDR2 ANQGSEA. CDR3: CSVVGGLMNTEAFF. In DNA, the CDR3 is TGCAGCGTTGTGGGGGGCCTCATGAACACTGAAGCTTTCTTT. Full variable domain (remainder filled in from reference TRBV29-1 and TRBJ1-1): SAVISQKPSRDICQRGTSLTIQCQVDSQVTMMFWYRQQPGQSLTLIATANQGSEATYESGFVIDKFPISRPNLTFSTLTVSNMSPEDSSIYLCSVVGGLMNTEAFFGQGTRLTVV.

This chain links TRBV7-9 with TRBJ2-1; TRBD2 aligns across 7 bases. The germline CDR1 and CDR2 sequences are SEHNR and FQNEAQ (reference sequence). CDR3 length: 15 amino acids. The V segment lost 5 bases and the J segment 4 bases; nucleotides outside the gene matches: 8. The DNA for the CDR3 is TGTGCCAGCAGCCCCCCCCTAGCGGTATACAATGAGCAGTTCTTC. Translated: CASSPPLAVYNEQFF.

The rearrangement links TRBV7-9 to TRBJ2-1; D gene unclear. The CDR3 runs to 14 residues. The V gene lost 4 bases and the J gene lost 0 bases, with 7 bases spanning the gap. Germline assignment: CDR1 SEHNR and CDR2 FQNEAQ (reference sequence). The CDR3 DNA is TGTGCCAGCAGCTCCCGGAGCTCCTACAATGAGCAGTTCTTC. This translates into CASSSRSSYNEQFF.

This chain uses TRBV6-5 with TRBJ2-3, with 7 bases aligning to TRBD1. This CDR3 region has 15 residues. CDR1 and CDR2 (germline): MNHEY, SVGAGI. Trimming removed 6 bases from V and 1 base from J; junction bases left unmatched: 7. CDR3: CASSYQTGRTDTQYF. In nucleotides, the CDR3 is TGTGCCAGCAGCTACCAGACAGGGCGCACAGATACGCAGTATTTT.

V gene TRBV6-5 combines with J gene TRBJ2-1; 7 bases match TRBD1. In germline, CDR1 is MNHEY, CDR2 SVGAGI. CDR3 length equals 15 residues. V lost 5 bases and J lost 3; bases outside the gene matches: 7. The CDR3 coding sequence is TGTGCCAGCAGTCCACCGGGACAGATCTACAATGAGCAGTTCTTC. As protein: CASSPPGQIYNEQFF.

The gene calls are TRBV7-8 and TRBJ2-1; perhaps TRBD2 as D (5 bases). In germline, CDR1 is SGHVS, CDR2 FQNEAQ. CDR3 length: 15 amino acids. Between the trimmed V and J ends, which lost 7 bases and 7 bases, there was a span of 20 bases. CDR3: CASTTLVASGNEQFF. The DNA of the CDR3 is TGTGCCAGCACCACCTTGGTAGCGTCGGGTAATGAGCAGTTCTTC.

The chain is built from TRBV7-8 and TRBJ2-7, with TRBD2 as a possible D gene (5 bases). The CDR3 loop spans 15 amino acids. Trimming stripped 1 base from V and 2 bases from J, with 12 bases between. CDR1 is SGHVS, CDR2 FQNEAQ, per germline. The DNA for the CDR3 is TGTGCCAGCAGCTTAGAGGCAGTCGGGGCCTACGAGCAGTACTTC. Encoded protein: CASSLEAVGAYEQYF.

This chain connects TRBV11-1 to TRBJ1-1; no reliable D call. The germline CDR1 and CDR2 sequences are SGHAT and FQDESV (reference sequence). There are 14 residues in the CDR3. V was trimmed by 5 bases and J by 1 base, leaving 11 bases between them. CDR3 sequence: CASSTDGPNTEAFF. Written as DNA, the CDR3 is TGTGCCAGCAGCACGGACGGTCCGAACACTGAAGCTTTCTTT.

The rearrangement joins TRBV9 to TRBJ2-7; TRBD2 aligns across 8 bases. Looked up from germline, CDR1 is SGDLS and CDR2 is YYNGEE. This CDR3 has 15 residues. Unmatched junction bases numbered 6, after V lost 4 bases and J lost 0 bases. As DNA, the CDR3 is TGTGCCAGCAGCCCACGGGCGGGGGGCTCCTACGAGCAGTACTTC. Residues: CASSPRAGGSYEQYF.